These T cell receptor beta chains were read from a single sample in a study of cytomegalovirus exposure and HLA in healthy donors. TCRdb's copy holds only in-frame clones and misses some; the assay was immunoSEQ multiplex PCR. This table holds hundreds of thousands of clones, roughly 80% found once. Sequencing was carried out using PBMCs. The receptors originated from a girl aged 2-9 years in good health and CMV-seronegative. Each CDR3 is given with its conserved first and last residue. The D gene is left open where the match is weak. A row's size may be missing; if present it is once, few, many or a size class.

D,V,J,size,DNA,CDR3
-,TRBV9,TRBJ2-1,-,TGTGCCAGCAGCCCGCGAGCGGAGAGCTCCTACAATGAGCAGTTCTTC,CASSPRAESSYNEQFF
-,TRBV5-4,TRBJ2-1,-,TGTGCCAGCAGCTTGGCTCACAGAGACAATGAGCAGTTCTTC,CASSLAHRDNEQFF
TRBD1,TRBV7-6,TRBJ2-1,once,TGTGCCAGCAGCTTCCGACAGGGGACCTACAATGAGCAGTTCTTC,CASSFRQGTYNEQFF
TRBD1,TRBV7-9,TRBJ2-7,-,TGTGCCAGCAGCCGGACAGGGGACTACGAGCAGTACTTC,CASSRTGDYEQYF
TRBD1,TRBV15,TRBJ1-1,-,TGTGCCACCAGCGCGACAGGGGGGACTGAAGCTTTCTTT,CATSATGGTEAFF
-,TRBV7-9,TRBJ1-1,-,TGTGCCAGCAGTATCCGACAGTATGTAGCTTTCTTT,CASSIRQYVAFF
TRBD2,TRBV5-6,TRBJ2-5,-,TGTGCCAGCAGCCCGGGACTAGACCAAGAGACCCAGTACTTC,CASSPGLDQETQYF
-,TRBV18,TRBJ2-6,-,TGTGCCAGCTCACCACTAAGCGCGGTATCTGGGGCCAACGTCCTGACTTTC,CASSPLSAVSGANVLTF
-,TRBV15,TRBJ1-2,-,TGTGCCACCAGCAGAGCGGCAAGGGACGCCGGGGGGGAGGGCTACACCTTC,CATSRAARDAGGEGYTF
-,TRBV2,TRBJ2-5,once,TGTGCCAGCAGCTTAGTACAGGGAGAGACCCAGTACTTC,CASSLVQGETQYF
-,TRBV7-9,TRBJ2-7,-,TGTGCCAGCAGCTTAGTACGCGTCTACGAGCAGTACTTC,CASSLVRVYEQYF
-,TRBV6-5,TRBJ2-1,few,TGTGCCAGCGGGAGGAGCTCCTACAATGAGCAGTTCTTC,CASGRSSYNEQFF
-,TRBV4-1,TRBJ2-5,-,TGCGCCAGCAGCCAGAGTATTCGGGGGTCAGGAGAGACCCAGTACTTC,CASSQSIRGSGETQYF
-,TRBV6-5,TRBJ1-1,-,TGTGCCAGCAGTTTTGTTGCGGGTTTAAAGGCTGAAGCTTTCTTT,CASSFVAGLKAEAFF
-,TRBV7-2,TRBJ2-7,-,TGTGCCAGCAGCTTAGCGCCCGGACTTTACTACGAGCAGTACTTC,CASSLAPGLYYEQYF
-,TRBV19,TRBJ1-2,few,TGTGCCAGTAGTAAACGGACTGACGGCTACACCTTC,CASSKRTDGYTF
TRBD1,TRBV29-1,TRBJ2-7,once,TGCAGCGTTGAAGAATCACAGGGGTTTCCCTACGAGCAGTACTTC,CSVEESQGFPYEQYF
-,TRBV2,TRBJ1-5,-,TGTGCCAGCAAAAGACAGGCCAGCAATCAGCCCCAGCATTTT,CASKRQASNQPQHF
-,TRBV27,TRBJ2-3,-,TGTGCCAGCAGTCCGTGGAGGGGAGGCACAGATACGCAGTATTTT,CASSPWRGGTDTQYF
TRBD1,TRBV5-6,TRBJ1-2,-,TGTGCCAGCAGCTTGGCCCCCGGGACAGGGTTCGGCTACACCTTC,CASSLAPGTGFGYTF
-,TRBV7-2,TRBJ1-4,-,TGTGCCAGCAGCTGGGCGGGGGTAGGAAAACTGTTTTTT,CASSWAGVGKLFF
TRBD2,TRBV6-5,TRBJ2-7,-,TGTGCCAGCAGTTATTTTACTAGCGGGGAGCAGTACTTC,CASSYFTSGEQYF
-,TRBV7-2,TRBJ1-4,-,TGTGCCAGCAGCCGGAGTGCTAATGAAAAACTGTTTTTT,CASSRSANEKLFF
-,TRBV5-1,TRBJ2-7,-,TGCGCCAGCAGCTCAGCCTACGAGCAGTACTTC,CASSSAYEQYF
-,TRBV4-1,TRBJ2-2,few,TGCGCCAGCAGCCTACAGGGCCCGAACACCGGGGAGCTGTTTTTT,CASSLQGPNTGELFF
-,TRBV19,TRBJ1-1,once,TGTGCCAGTAGTTCCAGGATGGGTGGGACTGAAGCTTTCTTT,CASSSRMGGTEAFF
-,TRBV6-1,TRBJ1-6,once,TGTGCCAGCGGAACGACAAATTATAATTCACCCCTCCACTTT,CASGTTNYNSPLHF
TRBD1,TRBV12-5,TRBJ2-1,-,TGTGCTAGTGGTTTGCGACAGGGGGCTAACAATGAGCAGTTCTTC,CASGLRQGANNEQFF
-,TRBV21-1,TRBJ2-5,-,TGTGCCAGCAGCAAAGGTGGAGATCGGACCCAGTACTTC,CASSKGGDRTQYF
-,TRBV2,TRBJ2-1,few,TGTGCCAGCAGTCAGGGGAATGAGCAGTTCTTC,CASSQGNEQFF
-,TRBV18,TRBJ1-1,-,TGTGCCAGCTCACTCCACCCCCCCCTAAACGTGAACACTGAAGCTTTCTTT,CASSLHPPLNVNTEAFF
TRBD1,TRBV18,TRBJ1-6,-,TGTGCCAGCTCACGACAGGGGGCAGATTCACCCCTCCACTTT,CASSRQGADSPLHF
TRBD2,TRBV7-9,TRBJ2-5,-,TGTGCCAGCAGCTACGAAAACCCAGCGGGGGTGAGGGAGACCCAGTACTTC,CASSYENPAGVRETQYF
TRBD2,TRBV9,TRBJ2-7,-,TGTGCCAGCAGCGTAGGGTTGGCCTCGAGGGAGGGCGAGCAGTACTTC,CASSVGLASREGEQYF
-,TRBV7-2,TRBJ2-1,few,TGTGCCAGCAGTTCGGGACTCCTGAGCGAGCAGTTCTTC,CASSSGLLSEQFF
-,TRBV12-5,TRBJ2-3,few,TGTGCTAGTGGTTTGTGGGGGGCAGATACGCAGTATTTT,CASGLWGADTQYF